The sequence of this T cell receptor (beta chain) was determined in a study of T cell responses to AZD1222 COVID-19 vaccine. General study points: There were repertoire samples only from the period after the peak T cell response. White British donors predominated, females outnumbered males, and clonal diversity was possibly underestimated. Nearly half of unique spike-specific TCRs reportedly avoided B.1.351 and B.1.1.7 mutated regions. Along spike, vaccine-associated CD4 TCRs were found throughout, with dominance at 160-218 and 743-854.

The CDR3 contains 15 residues. Per the germline V gene, CDR1 is SGDLS and CDR2 is YYNGEE. V dropped 4 bases and J dropped 1 base, with 12 bases sitting between them. TCRdb's table, derived via immunoSEQ multiplex PCR, lists solely in-frame clones and lacks some. The table shows tens of thousands of clones, with roughly 87% occurring only once. Concerning this clone itself: Its antigen is still unknown.

The source was peripheral blood, collected on day 0 of MenACWY control vaccination. The rearrangement uses TRBV9 and TRBJ1-5; D unclear. The receptor was derived from an adult in good health. The CDR3 DNA follows: TGTGCCAGCAGCCAGAGCGGAAGCAGCAATCAGCCCCAGCATTTT. This codes for CASSQSGSSNQPQHF.